The 6 T cell receptor beta chains below come from one sample, sequenced in a study of T-cell memory formation after mild COVID-19 (dated by TCRdb to the early 2020s). Receptor libraries were prepared by 5' RACE. The sample was run on an Illumina NovaSeq 6000. TCRdb's own reprocessing of the public reads used fastp at Q25 and MiXCR and kept productive beta chains. Each CDR3 protein gets just one entry, which takes the most common genes and DNA from the rows behind it. Here the sample has hundreds of thousands of distinct CDR3 sequences; about a fifth occur a single time. The ten largest make up under 8.5% of the sample. Sequencing input: PBMCs or a T cell subset sorted from them (not recorded which). These TCRs come from an adult woman who had mild COVID-19 (a few samples of this study predate the infection). The sample titles of this study are shuffled in the database, so cell type and time point are left out; the donor was told from shared clones.

This clonotype turned up a few times. The CDR3 DNA is TGTGCCAGCAGCTTAGTGGTGGGGGGACTCCAAGAGACCCAGTACTTC. This gives the protein CASSLVVGGLQETQYF. The rearrangement uses TRBV7-6 and TRBJ2-5; D is possibly TRBD2 (6 bases). Trimming took 1 base from V and 1 from J, leaving 13 bases between them. Germline V CDR1 and CDR2: SGHVS, FNYEAQ. This CDR3 region has 16 residues.

This clonotype was seen a few times. This chain joins TRBV18 and TRBJ2-7; D uncertain. Trimming stripped 3 bases from V and 6 bases from J, with 9 bases between. CDR1 is KGHSH and CDR2 is LQKENI in the germline V gene. The CDR3 is made up of 12 amino acids. The CDR3 DNA is TGTGCCAGCTCACCCCCAAGCCGCGAGCAGTACTTC. Translated: CASSPPSREQYF.

This clonotype was counted a few times. The genes are TRBV5-1 and TRBJ2-1, with 8 bases identical to TRBD2. The germline V gene encodes CDR1 SGHRS and CDR2 YFSETQ. V lost 3 bases and J lost 8; bases outside the gene matches: 7. The CDR3 runs 14 residues. This chain's CDR3 is CASSSGTSLDEQFF. The CDR3 DNA reads TGCGCCAGCAGCTCCGGGACTAGTCTGGATGAGCAGTTCTTC.

This clonotype was seen a few times. The chain has TRBV18 and TRBJ1-2; D might be TRBD1 (6 bases). The V and J ends lost 3 bases and 8 bases respectively, with 16 bases between them. From germline, CDR1 is KGHSH and CDR2 LQKENI. CDR3 length equals 14 residues. As DNA, the CDR3 is TGTGCCAGCTCACCGGACAGAATTGTAGACGGCTACACCTTC. This sequence encodes CASSPDRIVDGYTF.

This clonotype was seen more than once but under ten times. The rearrangement uses TRBV19 and TRBJ1-2, with TRBD1 matching 11 bases. After removal of 4 bases from V and 8 bases from J, the junction contained 12 bases not matched to a gene. The CDR3 runs 16 residues. CDR1 and CDR2 (germline): LNHDA, SQIVND (reference sequence). The CDR3 reads CASSTGGDRGIGGYTF. The CDR3 region has the DNA TGTGCCAGTAGTACCGGAGGGGACAGGGGGATCGGCGGCTACACCTTC.

This clonotype was found once. The V and J genes are TRBV6-2 or TRBV6-3 and TRBJ1-4, with D hard to call. CDR1 MNHEY and CDR2 SVGEGT come from the germline V gene. The CDR3 consists of 12 residues. V lost 7 bases to trimming and J lost 6 bases, with 9 bases between them. CDR3: CASIGYDEKLFF. Written as DNA, the CDR3 is TGTGCCAGCATTGGTTACGATGAAAAACTGTTTTTT.